What follows are 8 T cell receptor beta chains derived from one specimen sequenced in a study of blood T cell repertoires in COVID-19. The protocol was immunoSEQ multiplex PCR, while the TCRdb copy is restricted to in-frame clones and leaves out a portion. The table records roughly 130,000 clones, roughly 80% of them present only once. The sample was PBMCs or T cells enriched from blood (not recorded which). These receptors were taken from a man aged 35-49 years with acute COVID-19.

A single count supports this clone. The chain recombines TRBV18 with TRBJ2-5, with TRBD2 matching over 10 bases. J was trimmed by 4 bases and V by 4 bases; bases with no gene match: 6. This CDR3 spans 15 amino acids. Germline loops: CDR1 KGHSH, CDR2 LQKENI. CDR3 amino acids: CASSQSLAGGETQYF. The CDR3 DNA is TGTGCCAGCTCACAAAGCTTAGCGGGAGGAGAGACCCAGTACTTC.

The chain employs TRBV11-3 and TRBJ2-1, with 9 bases that match TRBD2. Germline V CDR1 and CDR2: SGHNT, YENEEA. This CDR3 spans 15 amino acids. With 3 bases clipped from V and 0 bases from J, the junction kept 0 bases outside the gene matches. DNA of the CDR3: TGTGCCAGCAGCTTTAGCGGGAGCTCCTACAATGAGCAGTTCTTC. Its translation: CASSFSGSSYNEQFF.

The chain is built from TRBV24-1 and TRBJ2-7; D might be TRBD1 (6 bases). The V end was cut by 3 bases, the J end by 3 bases, with 11 bases between. The CDR3 has 14 amino acids. Germline V gene lookup returns CDR1 KGHDR and CDR2 SFDVKD. The CDR3, as DNA: TGTGCCACCAGTGATCGGGACACCAACTACGAGCAGTACTTC. Translated: CATSDRDTNYEQYF.

The V call is TRBV27, the J call TRBJ2-7; D possibly corresponds to TRBD1 (5 bases). The CDR3 loop spans 16 amino acids. Germline CDR1 is MNHEY and CDR2 is SMNVEV (reference sequence). Trimming cost V 6 bases and J 1 base, with 19 bases left between them. CDR3: CASRGLRGTTSYEQYF. For the CDR3, the DNA is TGTGCCAGCAGGGGATTAAGGGGTACCACTTCCTACGAGCAGTACTTC.

The V call is TRBV29-1, the J call TRBJ2-7; possibly TRBD1 for D (6 bases). The V end was cut by 2 bases, the J end by 4 bases, with 12 bases between. CDR1 and CDR2 from the germline V gene are SQVTM and ANQGSEA. The CDR3 is 13 amino acids. The CDR3 DNA reads as TGCAGCGTTGAATGGACAGTTCGTTACGAGCAGTACTTC. This gives the protein CSVEWTVRYEQYF.

V is TRBV28 and J is TRBJ1-1; 9 nucleotides line up with TRBD1. The V gene end was trimmed by 6 bases and the J gene end by 8 bases; junction bases not matched to a gene: 7. This CDR3 has 13 amino acids. Germline V lookup: CDR1 MDHEN, CDR2 SYDVKM. Written as DNA, the CDR3 is TGTGCCAGCAGCACCAACAGGGGGCGGGAAGCTTTCTTT. It codes for CASSTNRGREAFF.

The genes are TRBV18 and TRBJ1-4, with D perhaps matching TRBD1 (6 bases). Germline-derived CDR1 and CDR2 are KGHSH and LQKENI. With 3 bases removed from V and 5 bases from J, the gap between germline ends came to 10 bases. This CDR3 is built from 14 residues. In nucleotides, the CDR3 is TGTGCCAGCTCACCTCGGGACACCAATGAAAAACTGTTTTTT. Translated, it gives CASSPRDTNEKLFF.

The rearrangement uses TRBV7-2 and TRBJ2-7, with 12 positions matching TRBD2. The germline V gene encodes CDR1 SGHTA and CDR2 FQGNSA. The length of the CDR3 is 15 residues. The V gene end was trimmed by 5 bases and the J gene end by 0 bases; junction bases not matched to a gene: 2. The CDR3 region is CASSPTSGGSYEQYF. Written as DNA, the CDR3 is TGTGCCAGCAGCCCGACTAGCGGGGGCTCCTACGAGCAGTACTTC.